This passage covers 21 T cell receptor beta chains from one sample sequenced in a study of blood T cells in healthy people across ages. A sample-barcoded 5' primer and a J-beta primer mix were used in a second PCR of roughly 6 to 11 cycles. One entry per CDR3 protein, called by TCRdb with MiXCR from the 5' RACE reads. The sample has hundreds of thousands of distinct CDR3 sequences, about 30% seen once; the top ten hold less than 20%. The sequencing sample was made of blood. Every receptor here comes from a woman of 80 years or more in good health.

This clonotype was seen ten or more times. The chain uses TRBV10-3 and TRBJ2-3, with 8 positions matching TRBD1. The CDR3 is 15 residues long. Looked up from germline, CDR1 is ENHRY and CDR2 is SYGVKD. J lost 2 bases, V lost 3 bases, and 4 bases had no gene match. The CDR3 is CAISEGQGNTDTQYF. The CDR3 bases are TGTGCCATCAGTGAAGGACAGGGCAACACAGATACGCAGTATTTT.

This clonotype occurred many times. The V gene is TRBV6-5, the J gene TRBJ1-2; 12 bases line up with TRBD1. Per the germline V gene, CDR1 is MNHEY and CDR2 is SVGAGI. The CDR3 sequence is 15 residues long. Losses at the gene ends were 6 bases for V and 4 bases for J; bases not matched to a gene: 6. CDR3 loop: CASRGQGARGYGYTF. In nucleotides, the CDR3 is TGTGCCAGCAGGGGACAGGGGGCTCGGGGCTATGGCTACACCTTC.

This clonotype was picked up one time. This rearrangement joins TRBV3-1 to TRBJ1-1; D gene unclear. This CDR3 has 13 residues. CDR1 LGHDT and CDR2 YNNKEL come from the germline V gene (reference sequence). V was pared by 6 bases and J by 3 bases, with 11 bases between. CDR3 coding DNA: TGTGCCAGCAGAATTTCTATCTACACTGAAGCTTTCTTT. Its translation: CASRISIYTEAFF.

This clonotype was observed at least ten times. The chain carries TRBV6-5 and TRBJ2-1; 7 nucleotides agree with TRBD1. In germline, CDR1 is MNHEY, CDR2 SVGAGI. This CDR3 contains 14 residues. After removal of 6 bases from V and 8 bases from J, the junction contained 10 bases not matched to a gene. The CDR3 DNA is TGTGCCAGCAGCCTAGGACAGGCCCGGGATGAGCAGTTCTTC. Amino acid sequence: CASSLGQARDEQFF.

This clonotype occurred many times. This chain connects TRBV5-6 to TRBJ2-7; D remains ambiguous. Germline loops: CDR1 SGHDT, CDR2 YYEEEE. V was cut by 4 bases and J by 2 bases, with 10 bases left in between. The CDR3 runs 13 residues. CDR3 in DNA: TGTGCCAGCAGCCATCCAGGTACCTACGAGCAGTACTTC. Protein product: CASSHPGTYEQYF.

This clonotype was detected many times. This chain connects TRBV20-1 to TRBJ2-6; D not certain. Per the germline V gene, CDR1 is DFQATT and CDR2 is SNEGSKA (reference sequence). The CDR3 spans 15 residues. Trimming left V 5 bases short and J 0 bases short, with 11 bases between. CDR3 sequence (DNA): TGCAGTGCTCAACCGCGAGTCTCTGGGGCCAACGTCCTGACTTTC. Protein product: CSAQPRVSGANVLTF.

This clonotype was recorded many times. The chain links TRBV7-2 to TRBJ1-2; a possible D gene is TRBD1 (6 bases). Germline lookup yields CDR1 SGHTA and CDR2 FQGNSA. Trimming stripped 5 bases from V and 5 bases from J, with 12 bases between. The CDR3 sequence is 13 residues long. The CDR3 loop reads CASSLGQLYGYTF. CDR3 DNA: TGTGCCAGCAGCCTTGGACAGTTATATGGCTACACCTTC.

This sequence joins TRBV28 and TRBJ1-5, with D maybe TRBD1 (5 bases). The CDR3 contains 14 residues. CDR1 and CDR2 from the germline V gene are MDHEN and SYDVKM. The ends were cut back, 7 bases at V and 7 bases at J, with 17 bases in the middle. CDR3 loop: CASIHGGTGQPQHF. Written as DNA, the CDR3 is TGTGCCAGCATCCACGGGGGGACCGGGCAGCCCCAGCATTTT. Full variable domain (remainder filled in from reference TRBV28 and TRBJ1-5): DVKVTQSSRYLVKRTGEKVFLECVQDMDHENMFWYRQDPGLGLRLIYFSYDVKMKEKGDIPEGYSVSREKKERFSLILESASTNQTSMYLCASIHGGTGQPQHFGDGTRLSIL.

V gene TRBV4-1 combines with J gene TRBJ1-1, with 9 bases matching TRBD1. Trimming at V came to 4 bases and at J to 4 bases, leaving 10 bases not matched to a gene. This CDR3 is 16 amino acids long. Germline CDR1 and CDR2: MGHRA and YSYEKL. The CDR3: CASSRGTGSWSTEAFF. As DNA, the CDR3 is TGCGCCAGCAGCCGCGGGACAGGGTCTTGGAGCACTGAAGCTTTCTTT.

In DNA form, the CDR3 reads TGTGCCAGCAGCTTACAGGGACCAGCGAACACTGAAGCTTTCTTT. Translated, it gives CASSLQGPANTEAFF. V usage is TRBV7-3 and J usage is TRBJ1-1, with D possibly TRBD1 on 5 matching bases. The CDR3 is 15 amino acids. CDR1 and CDR2 from the germline V gene are SGHTA and FQGTGA. The ends were cut back, 2 bases at V and 1 base at J, with 11 bases in the middle.

In its sample, this clonotype was seen many times. V gene TRBV7-9 combines with J gene TRBJ2-5; D might be TRBD1 (6 bases). Germline CDR1 and CDR2: SEHNR and FQNEAQ (reference sequence). The V end lost 5 bases, the J end lost 2 bases, and 12 bases lay between the germline ends. The CDR3 has 14 residues. CDR3 DNA: TGTGCCAGCAGCCCAGGGGCGTATCAAGAGACCCAGTACTTC. It codes for CASSPGAYQETQYF.

Remarks on this clonotype: A read error may be the cause here, since a much bigger clone is one base away. The genes are TRBV12-3 or TRBV12-4 and TRBJ2-5; 7 positions match TRBD2. Gene TRBJ2-7 matches the end of the DNA better, so the J call may be wrong. The CDR3 runs 12 residues. CDR3 coding DNA: TGTGCCAGCGGGGGGGGTACCCACGAGCAGTACTTC. Amino acid sequence: CASGGGTHEQYF.

The CDR3 DNA reads TGCAGTACTGGACAGGGTGACAATCAGCCCCAGCATTTT. Encoded protein: CSTGQGDNQPQHF. The chain couples TRBV20-1 to TRBJ1-5; 8 nucleotides line up with TRBD1. Unmatched junction bases numbered 6, after V lost 8 bases and J lost 3 bases. The CDR3 is 13 amino acids. The germline V gene has CDR1 DFQATT and CDR2 SNEGSKA (reference sequence).

This clonotype has a count of ten or more. The chain employs TRBV5-6 and TRBJ2-6; 8 positions agree with TRBD1. Germline V lookup: CDR1 SGHDT, CDR2 YYEEEE. The CDR3 spans 18 residues. J lost 0 bases, V lost 4 bases, and 9 bases had no gene match. The CDR3 loop reads CASSRTSGGGSGANVLTF. CDR3 bases: TGTGCCAGCAGCAGAACTTCAGGGGGCGGCTCTGGGGCCAACGTCCTGACTTTC.

This clonotype has ten or more counts. The chain has TRBV18 and TRBJ2-7; TRBD1 is a possible D gene (5 bases). Germline V gene sequence: CDR1 KGHSH, CDR2 LQKENI. The CDR3 totals 13 residues. Between the trimmed V and J ends, which lost 2 bases and 7 bases, there was a span of 12 bases. The CDR3 nucleotides are TGTGCCAGCTCACCAGACAGAGCCAAGGAGCAGTACTTC. Translated, it gives CASSPDRAKEQYF.

This clonotype was picked up a small number of times. One end of the junction fails to match germline, which may point to a read error. This sequence joins TRBV12-3 or TRBV12-4 and TRBJ2-5, with a possible D match to TRBD2 (7 bases). The CDR3 runs to 15 residues. The DNA of the CDR3 is TGTGCCAGCAATTTAAGGCGGGGGCTCCAAGAGACCCAGTACTTC. This gives the protein CASNLRRGLQETQYF.

The V and J genes are TRBV20-1 and TRBJ2-4, with a possible D match to TRBD1 (6 bases). V was shortened by 3 bases and J by 9 bases, with 12 bases between the two germline ends. CDR1 and CDR2 (germline): DFQATT, SNEGSKA (reference sequence). The CDR3 has 12 residues. In nucleotides, the CDR3 is TGCAGTGCTAGGGAACAGGGCGGCATTCAGTACTTC. This gives the protein CSAREQGGIQYF.

This clonotype was counted ten times or more. V is TRBV7-6 and J is TRBJ2-3, with D perhaps TRBD1 (6 bases). CDR1 and CDR2 (germline): SGHVS, FNYEAQ. Trimming shortened V by 2 bases and J by 8 bases, and 17 bases separated the two germline ends. This CDR3 comprises 15 residues. The CDR3 loop is CASSLLGGHQGTQYF. In DNA, the CDR3 is TGTGCCAGCAGCTTACTAGGGGGACATCAGGGTACGCAGTATTTT.

The chain couples TRBV6-2 or TRBV6-3 to TRBJ1-5, with D maybe TRBD1 (6 bases). Trimming removed 8 bases at V and 0 bases at J, with 11 bases between. The CDR3 runs to 14 residues. Germline V gene lookup returns CDR1 MNHEY and CDR2 SVGEGT. The CDR3 region has the DNA TGTGCCAGCCGCGGGACACTTAGCAATCAGCCCCAGCATTTT. Protein product: CASRGTLSNQPQHF.

This clonotype was picked up a small number of times. The genes are TRBV5-6 and TRBJ1-1, with D perhaps matching TRBD1 (6 bases). V was trimmed by 3 bases and J by 0 bases, leaving 12 bases between them. The CDR3 is 15 residues long. CDR1 is SGHDT and CDR2 is YYEEEE in the germline V gene. The CDR3 sequence is CASSWDTTMNTEAFF. The CDR3 DNA follows: TGTGCCAGCAGCTGGGACACGACAATGAACACTGAAGCTTTCTTT.

This clonotype has ten or more counts. DNA of the CDR3: TGTGCCAGTAGTTCGGGGACTTCGCCCTACGAGCAGTACTTC. Translation gives CASSSGTSPYEQYF. The V and J genes are TRBV19 and TRBJ2-7; weak D call: TRBD2 (6 bases). Trimming left V 5 bases short and J 2 bases short, with 13 bases between. The CDR3 spans 14 residues. In germline, CDR1 is LNHDA, CDR2 SQIVND (reference sequence).